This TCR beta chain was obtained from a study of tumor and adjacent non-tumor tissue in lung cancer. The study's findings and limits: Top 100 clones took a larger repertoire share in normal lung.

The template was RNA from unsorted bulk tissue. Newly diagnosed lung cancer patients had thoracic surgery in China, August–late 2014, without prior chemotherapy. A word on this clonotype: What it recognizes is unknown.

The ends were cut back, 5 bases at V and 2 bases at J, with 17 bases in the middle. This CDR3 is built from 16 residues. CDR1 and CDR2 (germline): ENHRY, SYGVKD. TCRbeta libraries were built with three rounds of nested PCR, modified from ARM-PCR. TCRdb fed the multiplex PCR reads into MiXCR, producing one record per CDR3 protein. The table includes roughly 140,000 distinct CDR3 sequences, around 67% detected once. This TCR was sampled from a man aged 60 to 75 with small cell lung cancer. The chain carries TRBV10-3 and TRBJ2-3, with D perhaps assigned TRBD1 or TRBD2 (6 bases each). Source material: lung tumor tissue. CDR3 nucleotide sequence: TGTGCCATCAGTCTAGCGCGAGGGGGGCCCACAGATACGCAGTATTTT. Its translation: CAISLARGGPTDTQYF.